This T cell receptor (beta chain) was captured in a study of T cell clonotyping in hematopoietic cell transplantation. Study results and limitations: Broader posttransplant TCR repertoire diversity was predicted by graft donor and pretransplant recipient Inverse Simpson Index values. Without cell sorting, CD4 versus CD8 contributions remain unresolved. Few recipient clonotypes overlapped donors; over 95% were de novo at given depth.

Details on this clone: Its target is unknown.

With V trimmed by 4 bases and J by 11 bases, 8 bases remained unmatched. CDR3 length equals 13 residues. Germline V CDR1 and CDR2: SGHNT, YENEEA. Using immunoSEQ multiplex PCR, the repertoire was profiled, and TCRdb retains in-frame clones only, with some absent. The sample holds about 45,000 clones, roughly 94% seen once. The TCR comes from a woman aged 50 to 60 in good health. Some clones in this sample may be carry-over from other donors' samples. The sequenced material came from peripheral blood mononuclear cells. The chain is built from TRBV11-3 and TRBJ1-1; 9 bases fit TRBD1. The CDR3 region is CASSSRTGEVAFF. The CDR3, as DNA: TGTGCCAGCAGCTCACGGACAGGGGAGGTTGCTTTCTTT. Filled out from reference TRBV11-3 and TRBJ1-1, the complete variable domain reads EAGVVQSPRYKIIEKKQPVAFWCNPISGHNTLYWYLQNLGQGPELLIRYENEEAVDDSQLPKDRFSAERLKGVDSTLKIQPAELGDSAVYLCASSSRTGEVAFFGQGTRLTVV.